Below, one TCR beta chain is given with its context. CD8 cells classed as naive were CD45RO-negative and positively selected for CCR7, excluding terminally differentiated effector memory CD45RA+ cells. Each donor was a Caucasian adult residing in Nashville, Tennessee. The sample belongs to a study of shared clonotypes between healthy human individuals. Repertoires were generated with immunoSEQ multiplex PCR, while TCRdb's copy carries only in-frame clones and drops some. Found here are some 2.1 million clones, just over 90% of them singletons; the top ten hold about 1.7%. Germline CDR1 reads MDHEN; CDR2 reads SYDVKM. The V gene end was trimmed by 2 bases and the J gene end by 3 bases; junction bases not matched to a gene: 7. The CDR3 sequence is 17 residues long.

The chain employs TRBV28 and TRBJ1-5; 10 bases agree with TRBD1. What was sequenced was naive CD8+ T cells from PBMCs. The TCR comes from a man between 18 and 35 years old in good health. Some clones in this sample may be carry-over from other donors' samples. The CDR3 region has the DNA TGTGCCAGCAGTTTAGCCGAGACAGGGGGCTACAATCAGCCCCAGCATTTT. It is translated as CASSLAETGGYNQPQHF.